A single sample is the source of the 19 T cell receptor beta chains below, sequenced in a study of blood T cell repertoires in COVID-19. Profiling relied on immunoSEQ multiplex PCR, and the TCRdb table lists in-frame clones only, not all of them. The table shows over 85,000 clones, with 80% to 90% occurring only once. The sample consisted of peripheral blood. Every receptor here comes from a human donor with COVID-19, enrolled during active disease. The donor label of this sample is uncertain.

This chain joins TRBV4-1 and TRBJ2-7; D is possibly TRBD1 (6 bases). Trimming left V 1 base short and J 0 bases short, with 13 bases between. The CDR3 totals 16 residues. Looked up from germline, CDR1 is MGHRA and CDR2 is YSYEKL. The CDR3: CASSQVNRVSSYEQYF. The CDR3 nucleotides read TGCGCCAGCAGCCAAGTAAACAGGGTTTCCTCCTACGAGCAGTACTTC.

The CDR3 DNA sequence: TGTGCCAGCAGTTACTCGACCACAGGTTGGGGCGAGCAGTACTTC. Its translation: CASSYSTTGWGEQYF. The gene calls are TRBV6-5 and TRBJ2-7; D might be TRBD1 (5 bases). The V and J ends lost 0 bases and 6 bases respectively, with 15 bases between them. Germline lookup yields CDR1 MNHEY and CDR2 SVGAGI. The length of the CDR3 is 15 residues.

The chain employs TRBV29-1 and TRBJ1-1; no firm D call. The CDR3 totals 13 residues. Trimming took 5 bases from V and 1 from J, leaving 11 bases between them. Germline values: CDR1 SQVTM, CDR2 ANQGSEA. The CDR3 DNA reads TGCAGCGTTCTCCAGGTCCAGAACACTGAAGCTTTCTTT. Translation: CSVLQVQNTEAFF.

The rearrangement uses TRBV4-2 and TRBJ1-5; the match to TRBD1 covers 7 bases. With 0 bases clipped from V and 7 bases from J, the junction kept 9 bases outside the gene matches. The V gene's germline CDR1 is LGHNA and CDR2 YNFKEQ. The CDR3 runs to 16 residues. CDR3 DNA sequence: TGTGCCAGCAGCCAAGATTGGGCAGGGGGATTGCAGCCCCAGCATTTT. Translated, it gives CASSQDWAGGLQPQHF.

This clone was observed once. The rearrangement links TRBV30 to TRBJ1-1; 7 positions agree with TRBD1. After removal of 5 bases from V and 6 bases from J, the junction contained 3 bases not matched to a gene. In germline, CDR1 is GTSNPN, CDR2 SVGIG (reference sequence). The CDR3 contains 11 residues. This CDR3 is CAWDTGAEAFF. As DNA, the CDR3 is TGTGCCTGGGATACAGGGGCTGAAGCTTTCTTT.

This clone occurred once. CDR3 amino acids: CASSSVFWGHETQYF. The DNA for the CDR3 is TGCGCCAGCAGCTCGGTATTTTGGGGGCACGAGACCCAGTACTTC. The gene calls are TRBV5-1 and TRBJ2-5; tentative D call: TRBD1 (6 bases). Per germline, CDR1 SGHRS and CDR2 YFSETQ. The V end was cut by 3 bases, the J end by 5 bases, with 17 bases between. The CDR3 sequence is 15 residues long.

The chain uses TRBV15 and TRBJ2-5, with 8 nucleotides matching TRBD2. Germline trimming cut 5 bases from V and 4 bases from J; bases unmatched to any gene: 3. CDR1 is LNHNV, CDR2 YYDKDF, per germline (reference sequence). This CDR3 region has 13 residues. The chain's CDR3 is CATSGTRRETQYF. CDR3 nucleotides: TGTGCCACCAGCGGGACTAGAAGAGAGACCCAGTACTTC.

This sequence joins TRBV6-5 and TRBJ2-3; 9 bases are a match to TRBD1. The CDR3 has 14 residues. The ends lost 6 bases at V and 2 bases at J; junction bases unmatched: 3. In germline, CDR1 is MNHEY, CDR2 SVGAGI. The CDR3 coding sequence is TGTGCCAGCAGGGACAGGGGACTCACAGATACGCAGTATTTT. Translating it yields CASRDRGLTDTQYF.

V is TRBV21-1 and J is TRBJ2-7; TRBD2, the table's D call, lacks a check against the DNA. TRBV21-1 is described as a pseudogene. The CDR3 contains 9 residues. The CDR3 sequence is CASSRWQYF. In nucleotides, the CDR3 is TGTGCCAGCAGCCGTTGGCAGTACTTC.

The rearrangement joins TRBV3-1 (or the pseudogene TRBV3-2) to TRBJ1-2; D is unclear. The germline gives CDR1 LGHDT, CDR2 YNNKEL (reference sequence). The CDR3 is 16 residues long. Trimming removed 1 base at V and 0 bases at J, with 12 bases between. CDR3 region: CASSQGIAVPNYGYTF. The CDR3 DNA is TGTGCCAGCAGCCAAGGTATCGCGGTCCCTAACTATGGCTACACCTTC.

By sample share, this clone is medium-sized. The chain joins TRBV30 to TRBJ1-5; D gene ambiguous. V was shortened by 1 base and J by 8 bases, with 12 bases between the two germline ends. The CDR3 length is 13 residues. Germline V gene sequence: CDR1 GTSNPN, CDR2 SVGIG (reference sequence). CDR3 loop: CAWSEDGMEPQHF. The CDR3 bases are TGTGCCTGGAGTGAGGACGGGATGGAGCCCCAGCATTTT.

This clone was recorded once. The chain is built from TRBV2 and TRBJ2-5; TRBD2 might be the D (5 bases). Germline V gene sequence: CDR1 SNHLY, CDR2 FYNNEI. The CDR3 runs to 14 residues. V lost 4 bases to trimming and J lost 5 bases, with 14 bases between them. The CDR3 sequence: CASSAGERWETQYF. DNA for the CDR3: TGTGCCAGCAGTGCTGGGGAGAGGTGGGAGACCCAGTACTTC.

The V gene is TRBV23-1, the J gene TRBJ2-7; 8 bases map to TRBD1. TRBV23-1 is annotated as an ORF whose role is uncertain. After removal of 4 bases from V and 3 bases from J, the junction contained 29 bases not matched to a gene. The CDR3 length is 22 residues. The CDR3 coding sequence is TGCGCCAGCAGTCTGCCCCCAATTTCTCTGGGACAGGCCCGTTCCCATTTCTACGAGCAGTACTTC. This translates into CASSLPPISLGQARSHFYEQYF.

CDR3 in DNA: TGTGCCAGTACCTCTGGGACAGGGGGCAGAGGAAATTCACCCCTCCACTTT. It encodes CASTSGTGGRGNSPLHF. V and J are TRBV19 and TRBJ1-6; 12 bases align to TRBD1. V shed 7 bases and J 7 bases; nucleotides not matched to a gene: 11. This CDR3 spans 17 amino acids. Germline CDR1 is LNHDA and CDR2 is SQIVND (reference sequence).

This clone was found once. The chain is built from TRBV4-3 and TRBJ1-2, with D possibly matching TRBD1 (6 bases). The V gene lost 1 base and the J gene lost 0 bases, with 15 bases spanning the gap. Germline V lookup: CDR1 LGHNA, CDR2 YSLEER. The CDR3 is 17 amino acids. The CDR3 spells CASSQGIQGPANYGYTF. CDR3 sequence (DNA): TGCGCCAGCAGCCAAGGGATACAGGGACCAGCTAACTATGGCTACACCTTC.

This chain connects TRBV11-2 to TRBJ2-1, with D possibly matching TRBD2 (6 bases). CDR3 length: 13 residues. The germline V gene has CDR1 SGHAT and CDR2 FQNNGV. V gave up 3 bases and J gave up 6 bases, with 9 bases separating them. CDR3 bases: TGTGCCAGCAGCTTCCGCGGGATCAATGAGCAGTTCTTC. This codes for CASSFRGINEQFF. Full variable domain (rest looked up from reference TRBV11-2 and TRBJ2-1): EAGVAQSPRYKIIEKRQSVAFWCNPISGHATLYWYQQILGQGPKLLIQFQNNGVVDDSQLPKDRFSAERLKGVDSTLKIQPAKLEDSAVYLCASSFRGINEQFFGPGTRLTVL.

The rearrangement uses TRBV4-1 and TRBJ1-6; 10 nucleotides align to TRBD1. This CDR3 spans 17 amino acids. In germline, CDR1 is MGHRA, CDR2 YSYEKL. The junction had 12 bases not matched to a gene; V was cut back by 4 bases and J by 9 bases. The CDR3 DNA follows: TGCGCCAGCAGCCGACGATCGACAGGGGGCGATGGTTCACCCCTCCACTTT. This gives the protein CASSRRSTGGDGSPLHF.

The chain joins TRBV2 to TRBJ2-5; 9 bases agree with TRBD1. The CDR3 is 14 amino acids. V was clipped by 4 bases and J by 4 bases; unmatched bases: 4. Per germline, CDR1 SNHLY and CDR2 FYNNEI. CDR3 nucleotides: TGTGCCAGCAGTGGGACAGGGGCGGGAGAGACCCAGTACTTC. Amino acids: CASSGTGAGETQYF.

The rearrangement uses TRBV6-5 and TRBJ2-7; 9 bases are shared with TRBD1. V shed 8 bases, J shed 6 bases, and the junction held 8 bases outside the gene matches. The CDR3 extends over 13 amino acids. CDR1 and CDR2 (germline): MNHEY, SVGAGI. The CDR3 spells CASLRTGASEQYF. As DNA, the CDR3 is TGTGCCAGCCTGAGGACAGGGGCCTCCGAGCAGTACTTC.